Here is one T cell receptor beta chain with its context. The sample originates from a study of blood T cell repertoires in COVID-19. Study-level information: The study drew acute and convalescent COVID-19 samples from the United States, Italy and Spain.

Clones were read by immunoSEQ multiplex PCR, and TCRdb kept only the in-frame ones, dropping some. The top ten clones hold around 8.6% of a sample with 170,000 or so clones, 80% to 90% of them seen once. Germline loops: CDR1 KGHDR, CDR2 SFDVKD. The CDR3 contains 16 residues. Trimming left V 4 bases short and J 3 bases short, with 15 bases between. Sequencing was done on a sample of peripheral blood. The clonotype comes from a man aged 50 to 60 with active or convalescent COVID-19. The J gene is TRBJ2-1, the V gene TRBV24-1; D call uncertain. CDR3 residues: CATSDPGSPDYNEQFF. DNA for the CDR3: TGTGCCACCAGTGACCCCGGTAGCCCCGACTACAATGAGCAGTTCTTC.